This TCR beta chain was profiled in a study of shared clonotypes between healthy human individuals. Study context: Each donor's CD4 naive and CD4 memory cells filled three plates apiece, CD8 naive two, and CD8 memory one.

The naive CD8 subset, CD45RO-negative cells positively selected for CCR7, excluded terminally differentiated effector memory CD45RA+ cells. Healthy adults negative for HIV, lacking recent acute infections or vaccinations, served as donors. Clones were read by immunoSEQ multiplex PCR, and TCRdb kept only the in-frame ones, dropping some. The sample has about 2,100,000 clones; about 92% are singletons. This clone was seen just once. The antigen is unknown. General observations from the study: Represented genetic and exposure-history diversity was restricted by having few donors. Relative to memory subsets, naive subsets generally showed larger estimated richness.

Trimming removed 2 bases at V and 0 bases at J, with 6 bases between. Per germline, CDR1 SGHDT and CDR2 YYEEEE. The CDR3 runs to 15 residues. This chain uses TRBV5-6 with TRBJ2-6; D not resolved. The sample taken for sequencing was naive CD8+ T cells from PBMCs. The receptor was isolated from a man in his late teens or twenties in good health. Some clones in this sample may be carry-over from other donors' samples. The CDR3 DNA reads TGTGCCAGCAGCTTTCTAGACTCTGGGGCCAACGTCCTGACTTTC. Translation gives CASSFLDSGANVLTF.